The 14 T cell receptor beta chains reported below all come from one sample, sequenced in a study of response to subunit inactivated influenza vaccine. TCRdb independently ran MiXCR on the RT-PCR reads; one entry per CDR3 protein. The sample has about 620,000 distinct CDR3 sequences, around 11% seen once. The input for sequencing was PBMCs from blood, taken on the day of vaccination. Source of these receptors: a man aged 50-59 years who received an inactivated influenza vaccine.

The chain carries TRBV10-3 and TRBJ2-3, with a tentative D call TRBD2 (5 bases). The CDR3 is 12 amino acids. Germline assignment: CDR1 ENHRY and CDR2 SYGVKD. V lost 8 bases to trimming and J lost 2 bases, with 8 bases between them. CDR3 protein: CAIGEFTDTQYF. The CDR3 region has the DNA TGTGCCATCGGGGAGTTCACAGATACGCAGTATTTT.

This clonotype was observed at least ten times. The CDR3 DNA sequence: TGTGCCAGCTCGGCGGACGTGGGGGAAGGCTATGGCTACACCTTC. This encodes CASSADVGEGYGYTF. The chain is built from TRBV18 and TRBJ1-2, with TRBD1 as a possible D gene (5 bases). The CDR3 totals 15 residues. Trimming removed 6 bases from V and 4 bases from J, with 18 bases in between. Germline V gives CDR1 KGHSH, CDR2 LQKENI. The full variable domain, with the rest looked up from reference TRBV18 and TRBJ1-2, is NAGVMQNPRHLVRRRGQEARLRCSPMKGHSHVYWYRQLPEEGLKFMVYLQKENIIDESGMPKERFSAEFPKEGPSILRIQQVVRGDSAAYFCASSADVGEGYGYTFGSGTRLTVV.

For this clonotype: The missing conserved phenylalanine or tryptophan at the end of this CDR3 makes a read error likely. The CDR3 region is CSVLSGHTQYL. The CDR3 DNA is TGCAGCGTCTTATCAGGGCATACGCAGTATTTA. The chain employs TRBV29-1 and TRBJ2-3, with a weak D call TRBD1 (5 bases). From germline, CDR1 is SQVTM and CDR2 ANQGSEA. This CDR3 comprises 11 residues. V lost 6 bases, J lost 7 bases, and 11 bases lay in between.

In its sample, this clonotype was seen a few times. The V call is TRBV29-1, the J call TRBJ2-3; D is undetermined. This CDR3 is 14 amino acids long. Germline V gene sequence: CDR1 SQVTM, CDR2 ANQGSEA. Trimming took 4 bases from V and 8 from J, leaving 19 bases between them. The CDR3 protein is CSVVVNDGWGTQYF. The CDR3, as DNA: TGCAGCGTTGTCGTCAATGATGGGTGGGGTACGCAGTATTTT.

The rearrangement joins TRBV10-3 to TRBJ1-1; D gene unclear. Germline loops: CDR1 ENHRY, CDR2 SYGVKD. The CDR3 covers 16 residues. Trimming shortened V by 6 bases and J by 4 bases, and 21 bases separated the two germline ends. The CDR3 reads CAISPMARKSGTEAFF. The CDR3 region has the DNA TGTGCCATCAGCCCTATGGCCCGAAAAAGTGGCACTGAAGCTTTCTTT.

The chain is built from TRBV7-4 and TRBJ1-5, with D perhaps TRBD1 (6 bases). Germline CDR1 SGHVT, CDR2 SQSDAQ. This CDR3 region has 19 residues. Trimming stripped 1 base from V and 0 bases from J, with 19 bases between. CDR3 sequence (DNA): TGTGCCAGCAGCTTAGATACAGGGAGAGGTTTCCGTAGCAATCAGCCCCAGCATTTT. This codes for CASSLDTGRGFRSNQPQHF.

This clonotype has only a few counts. This sequence joins TRBV12-3 or TRBV12-4 and TRBJ2-1; 14 nucleotides match TRBD2. Trimming took 4 bases from V and 2 from J; bases not matched to a gene: 7. The CDR3 is 18 amino acids. CDR3 in DNA: TGTGCCAGCAGTTCCCGACTAGCGGGGGGGCCGACCTACAATGAGCAGTTCTTC. The encoded protein is CASSSRLAGGPTYNEQFF.

The chain links TRBV7-2 to TRBJ1-2; 8 bases are shared with TRBD1. This CDR3 comprises 15 residues. Germline CDR1 reads SGHTA; CDR2 reads FQGNSA. Trimming at V came to 1 base and at J to 0 bases, leaving 1 base not matched to a gene. CDR3 in amino acids: CASSLGGQANYGYTF. CDR3 DNA: TGTGCCAGCAGCTTAGGGGGACAGGCTAACTATGGCTACACCTTC.

This clonotype was seen a few times. The rearrangement uses TRBV5-1 and TRBJ2-1; D is unclear. Germline V lookup: CDR1 SGHRS, CDR2 YFSETQ. Trimming stripped 0 bases from V and 0 bases from J, with 13 bases between. CDR3 length: 17 amino acids. The CDR3 DNA is TGCGCCAGCAGCTTGGTCGTGGCGGCCAGCTCCTACAATGAGCAGTTCTTC. Protein product: CASSLVVAASSYNEQFF.

A few counts support this clonotype. The genes are TRBV24-1 and TRBJ1-2; D may be TRBD1 (5 bases). This CDR3 spans 17 amino acids. V lost 3 bases, J lost 4 bases, and 20 bases lay in between. The germline V gene has CDR1 KGHDR and CDR2 SFDVKD. The CDR3 here is CATSDGDPRQNPYGYTF. The CDR3 region has the DNA TGTGCCACCAGTGATGGGGATCCGCGACAGAATCCCTATGGCTACACCTTC.

This clonotype was counted many times. The V and J genes are TRBV10-2 and TRBJ2-7, with TRBD2 matching over 13 bases. Trimming at V came to 3 bases and at J to 4 bases, leaving 3 bases not matched to a gene. This CDR3 has 15 amino acids. Germline V gene lookup returns CDR1 WSHSY and CDR2 SAAADI. The CDR3 DNA follows: TGCGCCAGCAGTGATCCGGGACTAGCGGGGTACGAGCAGTACTTC. Translating it yields CASSDPGLAGYEQYF.

This clonotype has a handful of counts. The J gene is TRBJ2-7, the V gene TRBV5-6, with D possibly TRBD2 on 5 matching bases. This CDR3 spans 15 amino acids. The germline V and J ends were trimmed by 1 base and 0 bases, with 11 bases remaining between them. Germline values: CDR1 SGHDT, CDR2 YYEEEE. This chain's CDR3 is CASSLYAGGSYEQYF. The CDR3 bases are TGTGCCAGCAGCTTGTATGCGGGTGGCTCCTACGAGCAGTACTTC.

This clonotype has only a few counts. This CDR3 is CATSGPSTYNEQFF. The CDR3, as DNA: TGTGCCACCAGTGGTCCCAGCACCTACAATGAGCAGTTCTTC. The J gene is TRBJ2-1, the V gene TRBV24-1; no clear D. V was trimmed by 5 bases and J by 2 bases, leaving 9 bases between them. Germline CDR1 and CDR2: KGHDR and SFDVKD. The CDR3 loop spans 14 amino acids.

The chain recombines TRBV4-2 with TRBJ1-2; maybe TRBD1 (6 bases). Looked up from germline, CDR1 is LGHNA and CDR2 is YNFKEQ. Trimming cost V 0 bases and J 6 bases, with 14 bases left between them. The CDR3 is 15 residues long. The CDR3 region is CASSQEGGSYDGYTF. The DNA of the CDR3 is TGTGCCAGCAGCCAAGAGGGGGGCTCCTACGATGGCTACACCTTC.